Listed here are 3 T cell receptor beta chains from one sample, sequenced in a study of blood T cells in healthy people across ages. The second PCR ran roughly 6 to 12 cycles with a sample-barcoded 5' primer and J-beta primers. TCRdb recomputed calls from the 5' RACE reads with MiXCR, one row per CDR3 protein. This table has about 570,000 distinct CDR3 sequences, about 26% appearing once. Sequenced input: blood. The receptors here all came from a woman in her seventies in good health.

The chain couples TRBV6-5 to TRBJ2-5, with D unresolved. The DNA end lines up better with TRBJ2-7; the J call may be wrong. Looked up from germline, CDR1 is MNHEY and CDR2 is SVGAGI. The CDR3 covers 13 residues. The DNA for the CDR3 is TGTGCCAGCAGCTCCGGGTTTTTCTACGAGCAGTACTTC. The encoded protein is CASSSGFFYEQYF.

Of note for this clonotype: A much more abundant neighbour one base away suggests this may be a read error. The genes are TRBV7-2 and TRBJ2-7; 7 bases align to TRBD1. CDR3 size: 15 residues. CDR1 is SGHTA and CDR2 is FQGNSA in the germline V gene. CDR3 sequence reads: CASNLSRGQVYEQYF. The CDR3 DNA follows: TGTGCCAGCAACTTATCGAGGGGGCAGGTCTACGAGCAGTACTTC.

This clonotype was detected only a few times. This chain connects TRBV5-1 to TRBJ2-3; 10 nucleotides line up with TRBD2. V lost 1 base to trimming and J lost 0 bases; unmatched junction nucleotides: 5. There are 17 residues in the CDR3. Germline V CDR1 and CDR2: SGHRS, YFSETQ. The CDR3 DNA reads as TGCGCCAGCAGCTTGTCTAGCGGGGGATTTAGCACAGATACGCAGTATTTT. Amino acid sequence: CASSLSSGGFSTDTQYF.